The present T cell receptor (beta chain) was sequenced within a study of spatial heterogeneity in lung cancer. Whole-study results and caveats: Expanded intratumoral alpha and beta TCR counts tracked tumor mutation counts.

V gave up 5 bases and J gave up 7 bases, with 20 bases separating them. The V gene's germline CDR1 is DFQATT and CDR2 SNEGSKA (reference sequence). CDR3 length: 14 amino acids. Every molecule of TCR cDNA had its own unique molecular identifier. In TCRdb, the 5' RACE reads were re-called with MiXCR into one record per CDR3 protein. The sample has over 5,500 distinct CDR3 sequences; less than 9.5% are singletons. Regarding time point: sample taken at primary tumor resection. Patients with untreated early-stage non-small cell lung cancer, numbering 55 to 75, were the donors. Sequencing of whole RNA from tumor, nontumor lung or frozen PBMC involved no sorting. This clonotype was found many times. Its antigen is undetermined.

The sample here was lung tumor tissue, taken at surgery. The source is a female donor with early-stage non-small cell lung cancer. The rearrangement joins TRBV20-1 to TRBJ1-2; D is undetermined. The CDR3 region has the DNA TGCAGTGCTCTCGATCCGATGGACTCCGGTGGCTACACCTTC. Translating it yields CSALDPMDSGGYTF.